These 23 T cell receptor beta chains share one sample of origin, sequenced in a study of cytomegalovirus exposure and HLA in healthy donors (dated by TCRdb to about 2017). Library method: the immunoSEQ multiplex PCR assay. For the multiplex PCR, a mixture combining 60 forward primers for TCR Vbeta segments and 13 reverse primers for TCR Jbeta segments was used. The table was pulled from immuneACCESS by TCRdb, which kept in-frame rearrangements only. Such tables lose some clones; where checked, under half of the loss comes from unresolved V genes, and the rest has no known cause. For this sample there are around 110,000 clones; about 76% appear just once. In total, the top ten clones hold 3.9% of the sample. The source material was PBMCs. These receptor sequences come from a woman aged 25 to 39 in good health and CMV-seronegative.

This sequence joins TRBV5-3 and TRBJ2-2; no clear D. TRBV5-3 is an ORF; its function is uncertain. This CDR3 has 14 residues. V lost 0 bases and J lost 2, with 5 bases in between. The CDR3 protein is CARSLDRNTGELFF. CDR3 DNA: TGTGCCAGAAGCTTGGACAGAAACACCGGGGAGCTGTTTTTT.

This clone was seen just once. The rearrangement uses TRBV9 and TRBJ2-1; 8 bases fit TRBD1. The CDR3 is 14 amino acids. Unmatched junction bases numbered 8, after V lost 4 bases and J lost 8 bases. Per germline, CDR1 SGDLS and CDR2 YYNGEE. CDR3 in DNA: TGTGCCAGCAGCTTCGGGACAGGTTGGGATGAGCAGTTCTTC. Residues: CASSFGTGWDEQFF.

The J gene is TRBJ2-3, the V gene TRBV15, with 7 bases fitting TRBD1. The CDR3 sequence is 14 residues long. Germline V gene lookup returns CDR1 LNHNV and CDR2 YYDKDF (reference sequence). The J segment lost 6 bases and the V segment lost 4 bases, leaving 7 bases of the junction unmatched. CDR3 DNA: TGTGCCACCAGCACGGCGAGGGGGCCGGATACGCAGTATTTT. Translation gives CATSTARGPDTQYF.

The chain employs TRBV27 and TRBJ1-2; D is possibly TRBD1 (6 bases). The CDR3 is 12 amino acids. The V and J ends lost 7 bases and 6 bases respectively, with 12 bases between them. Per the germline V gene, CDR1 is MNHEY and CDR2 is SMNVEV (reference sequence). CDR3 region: CASKTGTDGYTF. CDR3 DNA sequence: TGTGCCAGCAAAACAGGGACCGATGGCTACACCTTC.

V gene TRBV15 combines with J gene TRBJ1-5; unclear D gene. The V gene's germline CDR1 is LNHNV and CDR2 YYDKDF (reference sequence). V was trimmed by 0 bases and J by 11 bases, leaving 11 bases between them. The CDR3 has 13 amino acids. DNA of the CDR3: TGTGCCACCAGCAGAGATCCGGGTGTGGCCCAGCATTTT. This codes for CATSRDPGVAQHF. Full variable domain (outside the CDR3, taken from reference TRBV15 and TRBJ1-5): DAMVIQNPRYQVTQFGKPVTLSCSQTLNHNVMYWYQQKSSQAPKLLFHYYDKDFNNEADTPDNFQSRRPNTSFCFLDIRSPGLGDTAMYLCATSRDPGVAQHFGDGTRLSIL.

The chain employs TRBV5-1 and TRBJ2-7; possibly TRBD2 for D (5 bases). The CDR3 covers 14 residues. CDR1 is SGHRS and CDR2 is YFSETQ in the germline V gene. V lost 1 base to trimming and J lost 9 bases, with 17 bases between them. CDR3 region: CASSLRLANDRQYF. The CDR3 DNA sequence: TGCGCCAGCAGCTTGAGGCTAGCTAATGATAGGCAGTACTTC.

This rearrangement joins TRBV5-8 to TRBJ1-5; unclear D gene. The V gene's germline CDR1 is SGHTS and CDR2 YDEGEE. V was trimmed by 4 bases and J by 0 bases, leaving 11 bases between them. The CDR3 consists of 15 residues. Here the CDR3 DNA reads TGTGCCAGCAGCGCCCCTTTCTATAGCAATCAGCCCCAGCATTTT. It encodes CASSAPFYSNQPQHF.

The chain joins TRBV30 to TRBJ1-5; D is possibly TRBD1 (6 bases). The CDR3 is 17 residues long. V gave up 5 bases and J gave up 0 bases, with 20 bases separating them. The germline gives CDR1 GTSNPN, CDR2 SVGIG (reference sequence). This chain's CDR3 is CAWGGRGFRGSNQPQHF. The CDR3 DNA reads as TGTGCCTGGGGTGGAAGGGGGTTCAGGGGTAGCAATCAGCCCCAGCATTTT.

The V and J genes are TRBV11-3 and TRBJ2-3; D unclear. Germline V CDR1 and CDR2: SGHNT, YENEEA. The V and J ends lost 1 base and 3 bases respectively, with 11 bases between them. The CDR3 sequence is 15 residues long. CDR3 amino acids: CASSLGAQITDTQYF. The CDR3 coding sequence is TGTGCCAGCAGCTTAGGGGCGCAAATTACAGATACGCAGTATTTT.

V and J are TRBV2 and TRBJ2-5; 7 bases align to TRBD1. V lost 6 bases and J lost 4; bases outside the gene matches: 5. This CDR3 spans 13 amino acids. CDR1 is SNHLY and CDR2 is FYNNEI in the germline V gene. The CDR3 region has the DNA TGTGCCAGCAGAAAAGGGGGCTTAGAGACCCAGTACTTC. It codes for CASRKGGLETQYF.

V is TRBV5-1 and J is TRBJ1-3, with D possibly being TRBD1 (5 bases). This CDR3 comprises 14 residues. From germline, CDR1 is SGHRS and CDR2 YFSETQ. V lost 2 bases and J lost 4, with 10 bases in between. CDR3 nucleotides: TGCGCCAGCAGCTTTCAGGGAACCGGAAACACCATATATTTT. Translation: CASSFQGTGNTIYF.

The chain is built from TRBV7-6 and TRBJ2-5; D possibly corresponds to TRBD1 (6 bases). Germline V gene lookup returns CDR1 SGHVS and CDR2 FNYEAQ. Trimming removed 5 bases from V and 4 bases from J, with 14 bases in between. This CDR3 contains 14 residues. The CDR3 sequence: CASSLQGEGETQYF. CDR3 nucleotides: TGTGCCAGCAGCCTACAGGGAGAGGGAGAGACCCAGTACTTC.

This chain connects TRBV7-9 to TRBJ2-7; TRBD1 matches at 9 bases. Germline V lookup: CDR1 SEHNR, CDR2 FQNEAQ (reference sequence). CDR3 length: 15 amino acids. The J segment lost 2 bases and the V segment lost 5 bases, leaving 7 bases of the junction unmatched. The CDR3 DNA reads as TGTGCCAGCAGCGCACCGGGACAGGGACCCTACGAGCAGTACTTC. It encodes CASSAPGQGPYEQYF. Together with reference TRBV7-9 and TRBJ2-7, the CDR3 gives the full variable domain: DTGVSQNPRHKITKRGQNVTFRCDPISEHNRLYWYRQTLGQGPEFLTYFQNEAQLEKSRLLSDRFSAERPKGSFSTLEIQRTEQGDSAMYLCASSAPGQGPYEQYFGPGTRLTVT.

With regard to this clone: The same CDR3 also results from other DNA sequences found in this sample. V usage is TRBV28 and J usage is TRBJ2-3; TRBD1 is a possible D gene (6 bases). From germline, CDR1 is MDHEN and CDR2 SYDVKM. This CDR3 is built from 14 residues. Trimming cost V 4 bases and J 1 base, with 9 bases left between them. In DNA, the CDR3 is TGTGCCAGCAGTTCCCCAGGGGGCACAGATACGCAGTATTTT. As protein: CASSSPGGTDTQYF.

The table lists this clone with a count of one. The CDR3: CATSRDLQGAGEKLFF. CDR3 coding DNA: TGTGCCACCAGCAGAGATCTTCAGGGGGCGGGAGAAAAACTGTTTTTT. The chain employs TRBV15 and TRBJ1-4; 8 bases fit TRBD1. CDR1 is LNHNV, CDR2 YYDKDF, per germline (reference sequence). V shed 0 bases and J 8 bases; nucleotides not matched to a gene: 8. This CDR3 is built from 16 residues.

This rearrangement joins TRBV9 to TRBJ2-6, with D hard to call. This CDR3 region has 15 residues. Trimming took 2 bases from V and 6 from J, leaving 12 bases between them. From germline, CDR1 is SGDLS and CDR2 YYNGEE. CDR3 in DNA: TGTGCCAGCAGCGTCGAGGAACTTCCGGCCAACGTCCTGACTTTC. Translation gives CASSVEELPANVLTF.

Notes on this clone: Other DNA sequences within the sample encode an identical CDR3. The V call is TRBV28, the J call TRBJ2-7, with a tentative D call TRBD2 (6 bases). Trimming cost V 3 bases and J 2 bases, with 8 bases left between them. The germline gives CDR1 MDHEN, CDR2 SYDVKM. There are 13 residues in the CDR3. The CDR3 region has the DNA TGTGCCAGCAGTTTGGCGGGGCCCTACGAGCAGTACTTC. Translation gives CASSLAGPYEQYF.

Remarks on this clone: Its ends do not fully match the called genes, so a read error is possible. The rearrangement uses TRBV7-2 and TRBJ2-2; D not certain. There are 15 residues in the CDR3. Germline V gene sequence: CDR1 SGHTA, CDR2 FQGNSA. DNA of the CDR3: TGTGCCGGCAGCTTAGTGAGCGAGATGGCCGGGGAGCTGTTTTTT. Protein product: CAGSLVSEMAGELFF.

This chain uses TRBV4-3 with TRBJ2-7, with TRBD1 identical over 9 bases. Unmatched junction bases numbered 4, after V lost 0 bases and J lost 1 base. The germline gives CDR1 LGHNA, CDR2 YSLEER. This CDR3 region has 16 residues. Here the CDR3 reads CASSQDRGTGSYEQYF. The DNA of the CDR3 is TGCGCCAGCAGCCAAGATCGGGGGACAGGGTCCTACGAGCAGTACTTC.

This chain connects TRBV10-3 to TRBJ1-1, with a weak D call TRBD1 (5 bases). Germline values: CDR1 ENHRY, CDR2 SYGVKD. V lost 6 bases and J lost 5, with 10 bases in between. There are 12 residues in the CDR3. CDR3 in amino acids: CAISLKGTEAFF. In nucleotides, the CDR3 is TGTGCCATCAGCCTCAAGGGGACTGAAGCTTTCTTT.

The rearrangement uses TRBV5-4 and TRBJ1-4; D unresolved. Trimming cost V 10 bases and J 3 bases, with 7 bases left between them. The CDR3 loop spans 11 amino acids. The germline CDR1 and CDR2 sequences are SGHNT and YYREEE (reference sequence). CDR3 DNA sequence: TGTGCCTGGACTTCTAATGAAAAACTGTTTTTT. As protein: CAWTSNEKLFF.

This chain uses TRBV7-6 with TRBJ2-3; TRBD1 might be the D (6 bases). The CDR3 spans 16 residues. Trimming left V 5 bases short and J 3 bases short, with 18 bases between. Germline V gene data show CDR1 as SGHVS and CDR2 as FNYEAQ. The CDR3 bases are TGTGCCAGCAGCCCGTCCCAGGGGAGCGTAACAGATACGCAGTATTTT. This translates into CASSPSQGSVTDTQYF.

CDR3 in amino acids: CASSLGGRSYEQYF. DNA for the CDR3: TGTGCCAGCAGTTTAGGCGGGAGAAGCTACGAGCAGTACTTC. The chain couples TRBV28 to TRBJ2-7; 7 nucleotides match TRBD2. CDR3 length equals 14 residues. V gave up 2 bases and J gave up 3 bases; unmatched junction bases: 4. Per the germline V gene, CDR1 is MDHEN and CDR2 is SYDVKM.